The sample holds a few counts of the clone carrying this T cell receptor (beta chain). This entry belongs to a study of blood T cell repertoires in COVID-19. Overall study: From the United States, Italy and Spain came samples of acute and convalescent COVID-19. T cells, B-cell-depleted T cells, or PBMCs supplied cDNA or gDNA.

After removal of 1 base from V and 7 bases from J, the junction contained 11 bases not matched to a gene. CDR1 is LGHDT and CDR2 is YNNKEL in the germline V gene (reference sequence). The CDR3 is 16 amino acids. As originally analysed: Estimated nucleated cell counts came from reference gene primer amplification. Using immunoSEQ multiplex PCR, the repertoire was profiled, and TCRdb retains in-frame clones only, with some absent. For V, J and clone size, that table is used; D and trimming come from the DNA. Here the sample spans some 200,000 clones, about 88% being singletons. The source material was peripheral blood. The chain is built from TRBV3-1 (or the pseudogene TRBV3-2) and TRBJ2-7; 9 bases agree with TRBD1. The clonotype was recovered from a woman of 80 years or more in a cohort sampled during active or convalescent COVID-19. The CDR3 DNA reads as TGTGCCAGCAGCCAAGGCCCCCGGACAGGGGCACGAGAGCAGTACTTC. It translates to CASSQGPRTGAREQYF.